One and the same sample provided the 18 T cell receptor beta chains below, sequenced in a study of T cells in Graves' hyperthyroidism and ophthalmopathy. Amplification of TCR beta CDR3 regions was performed using RNA transcripts as template. First-round RT-PCR of the TCR CDR3 relied on the HTBI primer set. TCRdb re-analysed the multiplex PCR reads in MiXCR, keeping a single row per CDR3 protein. The data hold some 560,000 distinct CDR3 sequences, with roughly 14% observed a single time. The sequenced sample consisted of blood. Receptors were obtained from a woman in her twenties or thirties with Graves' hyperthyroidism.

This clonotype was seen a few times. The V gene is TRBV12-3 or TRBV12-4, the J gene TRBJ2-2; TRBD2 is a possible D gene (5 bases). The CDR3 is 16 amino acids. V dropped 4 bases and J dropped 6 bases, with 18 bases sitting between them. As DNA, the CDR3 is TGTGCCAGCAGTTCCCCCATGGGGAGCATCTCCGGGGAGCTGTTTTTT. Translating it yields CASSSPMGSISGELFF.

V usage is TRBV13 and J usage is TRBJ2-1; D is ambiguous. V dropped 2 bases and J dropped 10 bases, with 6 bases sitting between them. CDR1 PRHDT and CDR2 FYEKMQ come from the germline V gene (reference sequence). The CDR3 runs 11 residues. The CDR3 is CASSLIGEQFF. The CDR3 region has the DNA TGTGCCAGCAGCTTAATTGGGGAGCAGTTCTTC.

This clonotype has ten or more counts. The chain has TRBV20-1 and TRBJ1-1; 8 bases line up with TRBD1. Germline V gene data show CDR1 as DFQATT and CDR2 as SNEGSKA (reference sequence). This CDR3 comprises 17 residues. V was pared by 1 base and J by 0 bases, with 10 bases of the junction left unmatched. CDR3 loop: CSARARTAGGMNTEAFF. In DNA, the CDR3 is TGCAGTGCTAGAGCACGAACGGCAGGGGGCATGAACACTGAAGCTTTCTTT.

This clonotype was seen ten or more times. This rearrangement joins TRBV30 to TRBJ2-1, with 9 bases aligning to TRBD2. Germline V lookup: CDR1 GTSNPN, CDR2 SVGIG (reference sequence). The CDR3 spans 15 residues. The J segment lost 7 bases and the V segment lost 0 bases, leaving 7 bases of the junction unmatched. The DNA for the CDR3 is TGTGCCTGGAGTGTATCCAGCCTAGCGGGGAATGAGCAGTTCTTC. It yields the protein CAWSVSSLAGNEQFF.

In its sample, this clonotype was seen many times. The rearrangement uses TRBV28 and TRBJ1-1; no definite D call. Trimming took 8 bases from V and 7 from J, leaving 14 bases between them. The CDR3 runs 12 residues. Per germline, CDR1 MDHEN and CDR2 SYDVKM. The DNA of the CDR3 is TGTGCCAGCCGGACCAAGGGAGGTGAAGCTTTCTTT. Protein sequence: CASRTKGGEAFF. The whole variable domain, filled in from reference TRBV28 and TRBJ1-1, reads DVKVTQSSRYLVKRTGEKVFLECVQDMDHENMFWYRQDPGLGLRLIYFSYDVKMKEKGDIPEGYSVSREKKERFSLILESASTNQTSMYLCASRTKGGEAFFGQGTRLTVV.

The chain combines TRBV19 with TRBJ1-1; 7 nucleotides align to TRBD1. The CDR3 runs to 14 residues. The germline V gene encodes CDR1 LNHDA and CDR2 SQIVND (reference sequence). J gave up 6 bases and V 8 bases, and 12 bases lay outside the gene matches. CDR3: CASRIGQAVSEAFF. In nucleotides, the CDR3 is TGTGCCAGTCGGATCGGACAGGCTGTGTCTGAAGCTTTCTTT.

This chain links TRBV28 with TRBJ1-1, with TRBD1 identical over 8 bases. V trimming: 5 bases; J trimming: 0 bases; junction bases outside the gene matches: 5. The CDR3 is made up of 15 amino acids. Germline V gene lookup returns CDR1 MDHEN and CDR2 SYDVKM. CDR3 DNA sequence: TGTGCCAGCAGTCCCGGGGACAGGATGAACACTGAAGCTTTCTTT. Translating gives CASSPGDRMNTEAFF.

The gene calls are TRBV5-1 and TRBJ2-1; 10 bases line up with TRBD2. There are 14 residues in the CDR3. CDR1 is SGHRS, CDR2 YFSETQ, per germline. The V and J ends lost 4 bases and 7 bases, in that order; junction bases with no gene match: 5. CDR3 region: CASSLSGGRNEQFF. The DNA of the CDR3 is TGCGCCAGCAGCCTTAGCGGGGGGAGAAATGAGCAGTTCTTC.

The chain joins TRBV13 to TRBJ1-6, with D unresolved. The length of the CDR3 is 15 residues. From germline, CDR1 is PRHDT and CDR2 FYEKMQ (reference sequence). The ends were cut back, 5 bases at V and 7 bases at J, with 15 bases in the middle. This CDR3 is CASSPNPRHNSPLHF. The CDR3 nucleotides read TGTGCCAGCAGCCCAAACCCGCGCCACAATTCACCCCTCCACTTT.

This clonotype was recorded many times. The gene calls are TRBV20-1 and TRBJ2-2; TRBD2 matches at 8 bases. V gave up 5 bases and J gave up 1 base; unmatched junction bases: 3. The CDR3 length is 14 residues. Germline V CDR1 and CDR2: DFQATT, SNEGSKA (reference sequence). The chain's CDR3 is CSALSGKNTGELFF. The CDR3 region has the DNA TGCAGTGCTCTTAGCGGGAAGAACACCGGGGAGCTGTTTTTT.

This clonotype occurred a few times. The chain links TRBV7-2 to TRBJ1-4; tentatively, D is TRBD1 (5 bases). Germline V CDR1 and CDR2: SGHTA, FQGNSA. The ends were cut back, 7 bases at V and 0 bases at J, with 9 bases in the middle. CDR3 length: 14 amino acids. In DNA, the CDR3 is TGTGCCAGCACGAACAGGTCAACTAATGAAAAACTGTTTTTT. It codes for CASTNRSTNEKLFF.

This clonotype was seen a handful of times. The V call is TRBV10-2, the J call TRBJ2-5, with 11 bases fitting TRBD2. V shed 4 bases and J 4 bases; nucleotides not matched to a gene: 5. This CDR3 is 15 amino acids long. CDR1 is WSHSY, CDR2 SAAADI, per germline. CDR3 loop: CASSVAGGRGETQYF. The CDR3 nucleotides are TGCGCCAGCAGTGTAGCGGGAGGGCGGGGAGAGACCCAGTACTTC.

The chain employs TRBV29-1 and TRBJ2-2; D perhaps matches TRBD2 (5 bases). Trimming stripped 4 bases from V and 4 bases from J, with 16 bases between. The germline CDR1 and CDR2 sequences are SQVTM and ANQGSEA. The CDR3 totals 15 residues. CDR3 bases: TGCAGCGTTGCTCTCCGGGATTCGCCCACCGGGGAGCTGTTTTTT. This encodes CSVALRDSPTGELFF.

Ten or more counts support this clonotype. This chain links TRBV12-3 or TRBV12-4 with TRBJ1-2; TRBD1 is a possible D gene (6 bases). Trimming took off 8 bases at V and 5 bases at J, with 15 bases between the two ends. The CDR3 length is 13 residues. The CDR3 region is CASSAGAYYGYTF. CDR3 in DNA: TGTGCCAGCTCGGCAGGGGCTTATTATGGCTACACCTTC.

Ten or more counts support this clonotype. This rearrangement joins TRBV7-2 to TRBJ1-4, with D tentatively TRBD1 (5 bases). CDR3 length equals 15 residues. V was clipped by 5 bases and J by 7 bases, with 17 bases between them. Germline V gene data show CDR1 as SGHTA and CDR2 as FQGNSA. CDR3 in DNA: TGTGCCAGCAGCCTCGCGGGGGGTAGGGGTGAAAAACTGTTTTTT. Protein sequence: CASSLAGGRGEKLFF. The entire variable domain, with the rest obtained from reference TRBV7-2 and TRBJ1-4, is as follows: GAGVSQSPSNKVTEKGKDVELRCDPISGHTALYWYRQSLGQGLEFLIYFQGNSAPDKSGLPSDRFSAERTGGSVSTLTIQRTQQEDSAVYLCASSLAGGRGEKLFFGSGTQLSVL.

This clonotype has at least ten counts. The chain combines TRBV20-1 with TRBJ2-7; 8 bases fit TRBD1. The germline gives CDR1 DFQATT, CDR2 SNEGSKA (reference sequence). Trimming cost V 0 bases and J 6 bases; bases outside gene matches: 1. This CDR3 region has 12 residues. The CDR3 region is CSARETGAEQYF. Here the CDR3 DNA reads TGCAGTGCTAGAGAGACAGGGGCCGAGCAGTACTTC.

Many counts were recorded for this clonotype. V and J are TRBV3-1 and TRBJ2-3; D might be TRBD2 (6 bases). The CDR3 loop spans 15 amino acids. Between the trimmed V and J ends, which lost 2 bases and 2 bases, there was a span of 11 bases. Looked up from germline, CDR1 is LGHDT and CDR2 is YNNKEL (reference sequence). This CDR3 reads CASSQRAGFTDTQYF. Written as DNA, the CDR3 is TGTGCCAGCAGCCAAAGAGCGGGTTTCACAGATACGCAGTATTTT.

In its sample, this clonotype was seen many times. This rearrangement joins TRBV6-1 to TRBJ2-6; D may match TRBD1 or TRBD2 (6 bases each). The length of the CDR3 is 15 residues. In germline, CDR1 is MNHNS, CDR2 SASEGT. The V end lost 5 bases, the J end lost 2 bases, and 10 bases lay between the germline ends. CDR3 sequence reads: CASSYGGAGANVLTF. The CDR3, as DNA: TGTGCCAGCAGTTACGGGGGCGCTGGGGCCAACGTCCTGACTTTC.